This TCR beta chain came from a study of response to subunit inactivated influenza vaccine. This clonotype was recorded many times. Its antigen is still unknown. TCRdb passed the RT-PCR reads through MiXCR, listing each CDR3 protein once. The table records 540,000 or so distinct CDR3 sequences, over 10% of them present only once. General observations from the study: Only a handful of new T cells, the authors suggested, are recruited with each seasonal influenza vaccination.

The CDR3 totals 15 residues. The V gene lost 2 bases and the J gene lost 0 bases, with 10 bases spanning the gap. CDR1 MNHEY and CDR2 SVGAGI come from the germline V gene. The TCR originated in a man in his fifties or sixties who received an inactivated influenza vaccine. The input for sequencing was PBMCs from blood, taken 45 days after vaccination. The chain combines TRBV6-5 with TRBJ1-1; TRBD1 is a possible D gene (5 bases). CDR3 sequence: CASSYDGTMNTEAFF. In nucleotides, the CDR3 is TGTGCCAGCAGTTACGACGGGACGATGAACACTGAAGCTTTCTTT.